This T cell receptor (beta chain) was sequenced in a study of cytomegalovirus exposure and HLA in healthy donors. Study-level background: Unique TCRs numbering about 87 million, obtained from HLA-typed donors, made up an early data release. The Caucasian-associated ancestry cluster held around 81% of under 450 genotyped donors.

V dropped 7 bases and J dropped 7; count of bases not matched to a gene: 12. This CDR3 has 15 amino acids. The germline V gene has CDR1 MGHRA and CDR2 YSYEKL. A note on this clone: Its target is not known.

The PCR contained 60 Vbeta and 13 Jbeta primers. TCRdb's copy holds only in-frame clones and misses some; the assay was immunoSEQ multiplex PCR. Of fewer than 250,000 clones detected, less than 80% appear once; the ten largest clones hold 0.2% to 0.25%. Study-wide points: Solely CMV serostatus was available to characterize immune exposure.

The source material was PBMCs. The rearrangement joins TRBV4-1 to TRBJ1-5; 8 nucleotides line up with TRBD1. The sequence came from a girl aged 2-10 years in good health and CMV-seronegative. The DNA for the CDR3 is TGCGCCAGCACCCTAGTGACAGGGGTAGGGCAGCCCCAGCATTTT. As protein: CASTLVTGVGQPQHF.